A single sample is the source of the 20 T cell receptor beta chains below, sequenced in a study of technical replicates of blood from several donors. Libraries were prepared by immunoSEQ multiplex PCR; TCRdb keeps only in-frame clonotypes and omits some of them. This table holds 60,000 to 75,000 clones, approximately 90% found once. The sample consisted of PBMCs. The receptor source for this set is a human donor in good health. Some clones in this sample may be carry-over from other donors' samples.

The chain combines TRBV6-5 with TRBJ1-5; no firm D call. CDR1 and CDR2 (germline): MNHEY, SVGAGI. The V end lost 2 bases, the J end lost 6 bases, and 8 bases lay between the germline ends. This CDR3 is built from 13 residues. CDR3 bases: TGTGCCAGCAGTTACGATTGGAGTCAGCCCCAGCATTTT. Translating gives CASSYDWSQPQHF.

Here the CDR3 DNA reads TGTGCCAGCTCACCGTTAAGCACGGGGACTCGCGAGCAGTACTTC. As protein: CASSPLSTGTREQYF. The chain links TRBV18 to TRBJ2-7; D might be TRBD2 (6 bases). Germline assignment: CDR1 KGHSH and CDR2 LQKENI. The length of the CDR3 is 15 residues. Trimming removed 3 bases at V and 6 bases at J, with 18 bases between. Full variable domain (remainder filled in from reference TRBV18 and TRBJ2-7): NAGVMQNPRHLVRRRGQEARLRCSPMKGHSHVYWYRQLPEEGLKFMVYLQKENIIDESGMPKERFSAEFPKEGPSILRIQQVVRGDSAAYFCASSPLSTGTREQYFGPGTRLTVT.

CDR3 loop: CASSVDGGFSNEQFF. CDR3 sequence (DNA): TGTGCCAGCAGCGTAGACGGGGGTTTTTCCAATGAGCAGTTCTTC. The chain recombines TRBV9 with TRBJ2-1, with a possible D match to TRBD2 (6 bases). V lost 0 bases and J lost 6, with 13 bases in between. CDR1 SGDLS and CDR2 YYNGEE come from the germline V gene. The CDR3 has 15 residues. Full variable domain (remainder filled in from reference TRBV9 and TRBJ2-1): DSGVTQTPKHLITATGQRVTLRCSPRSGDLSVYWYQQSLDQGLQFLIQYYNGEERAKGNILERFSAQQFPDLHSELNLSSLELGDSALYFCASSVDGGFSNEQFFGPGTRLTVL.

The chain links TRBV2 to TRBJ1-5, with no clear D. Germline V gene data show CDR1 as SNHLY and CDR2 as FYNNEI. The V end was cut by 8 bases, the J end by 2 bases, with 10 bases between. This CDR3 comprises 13 residues. CDR3 sequence: CASHPGGNQPQHF. Here the CDR3 DNA reads TGTGCCAGCCACCCGGGAGGCAATCAGCCCCAGCATTTT.

This chain links TRBV18 with TRBJ1-6; tentative D call: TRBD1 (5 bases). This CDR3 comprises 16 residues. From germline, CDR1 is KGHSH and CDR2 LQKENI. Trimming shortened V by 3 bases and J by 8 bases, and 17 bases separated the two germline ends. The chain's CDR3 is CASSPSVSGFDSPLHF. The CDR3 DNA reads TGTGCCAGCTCACCCTCAGTTTCAGGGTTTGATTCACCCCTCCACTTT.

The CDR3 DNA sequence: TGCGCCAGCAGCGTGGGACTAGCGGGAGTGCCGAGCACAGATACGCAGTATTTT. Protein: CASSVGLAGVPSTDTQYF. The V gene is TRBV5-1, the J gene TRBJ2-3, with 14 bases that match TRBD2. With 4 bases clipped from V and 0 bases from J, the junction kept 7 bases outside the gene matches. The CDR3 has 18 amino acids. In germline, CDR1 is SGHRS, CDR2 YFSETQ.

The rearrangement links TRBV11-1 to TRBJ2-3; D is perhaps TRBD1 (6 bases). Looked up from germline, CDR1 is SGHAT and CDR2 is FQDESV (reference sequence). The CDR3 spans 15 residues. Trimming took off 4 bases at V and 2 bases at J, with 13 bases between the two ends. The CDR3 coding sequence is TGTGCCAGCAGCTCACGGACAGCTTCCACAGATACGCAGTATTTT. This gives the protein CASSSRTASTDTQYF. Variable domain in full (rest from reference TRBV11-1 and TRBJ2-3): EAEVAQSPRYKITEKSQAVAFWCDPISGHATLYWYRQILGQGPELLVQFQDESVVDDSQLPKDRFSAERLKGVDSTLKIQPAELGDSAMYLCASSSRTASTDTQYFGPGTRLTVL.

The V gene is TRBV27, the J gene TRBJ1-6; the D is unclear. Trimming pared 4 bases from V and 5 bases from J, leaving 9 bases between. CDR1 and CDR2 from the germline V gene are MNHEY and SMNVEV (reference sequence). This CDR3 spans 14 amino acids. CDR3 region: CASSSREHNSPLHF. In nucleotides, the CDR3 is TGTGCCAGCAGTTCAAGGGAGCATAATTCACCCCTCCACTTT.

This chain joins TRBV5-6 and TRBJ2-1; D is possibly TRBD1 (5 bases). Germline V gene lookup returns CDR1 SGHDT and CDR2 YYEEEE. The CDR3 is 16 amino acids. The V and J ends lost 3 bases and 3 bases respectively, with 16 bases between them. CDR3 protein: CASSYRLGASYNEQFF. The CDR3 nucleotides are TGTGCCAGCAGCTACCGGTTAGGGGCAAGCTACAATGAGCAGTTCTTC.

The chain has TRBV7-8 and TRBJ2-1, with 8 bases lining up with TRBD1. This CDR3 region has 15 residues. Germline-derived CDR1 and CDR2 are SGHVS and FQNEAQ. V shed 2 bases and J 1 base; nucleotides not matched to a gene: 1. The CDR3 region has the DNA TGTGCCAGCAGCTTAAGGGACAGGTCCTACAATGAGCAGTTCTTC. Translating it yields CASSLRDRSYNEQFF.

The V and J genes are TRBV30 and TRBJ2-5; the match to TRBD2 covers 9 bases. The V gene's germline CDR1 is GTSNPN and CDR2 SVGIG (reference sequence). J lost 6 bases, V lost 1 base, and 3 bases had no gene match. The CDR3 spans 13 residues. The CDR3 DNA reads as TGTGCCTGGAGTGACCTAGCGGGAAAGACCCAGTACTTC. This codes for CAWSDLAGKTQYF.

This clone occurred once. The CDR3 coding sequence is TGTGCCAGCAGTATACTAGAAACCCCCTACGAGCAGTACTTC. Translating gives CASSILETPYEQYF. The chain couples TRBV2 to TRBJ2-7; a possible D gene is TRBD2 (5 bases). V shed 5 bases and J shed 2 bases, with 13 bases lying between them. The length of the CDR3 is 14 residues. CDR1 and CDR2 (germline): SNHLY, FYNNEI.

The chain has TRBV7-9 and TRBJ2-2; 7 bases align to TRBD1. Per germline, CDR1 SEHNR and CDR2 FQNEAQ (reference sequence). CDR3 length: 17 amino acids. The trim removed 4 bases at V and 3 bases at J, leaving 11 bases unmatched. As DNA, the CDR3 is TGTGCCAGCAGCTCTGGCTCCGGGACAGTCGACACCGGGGAGCTGTTTTTT. Translation: CASSSGSGTVDTGELFF.

The rearrangement links TRBV5-1 to TRBJ1-2; no definite D call. Trimming cost V 0 bases and J 8 bases, with 11 bases left between them. Germline V gene lookup returns CDR1 SGHRS and CDR2 YFSETQ. The CDR3 is made up of 13 amino acids. The CDR3: CASSLAGDIGYTF. The CDR3 DNA is TGCGCCAGCAGCTTGGCCGGGGATATCGGCTACACCTTC.

The gene calls are TRBV9 and TRBJ2-5; 9 positions match TRBD2. The trim removed 2 bases at V and 3 bases at J, leaving 5 bases unmatched. CDR1 is SGDLS and CDR2 is YYNGEE in the germline V gene. CDR3 size: 15 residues. CDR3 bases: TGTGCCAGCAGCGTCGGACTAGCGATAAAAGAGACCCAGTACTTC. Amino acids: CASSVGLAIKETQYF.

V is TRBV5-6 and J is TRBJ2-7, with 8 bases fitting TRBD1. This CDR3 is built from 15 residues. Germline V gene lookup returns CDR1 SGHDT and CDR2 YYEEEE. V shed 4 bases, J shed 3 bases, and the junction held 9 bases outside the gene matches. The CDR3 DNA sequence: TGTGCCAGCAGCCGTAACAGGGGGATGGACTACGAGCAGTACTTC. Its protein is CASSRNRGMDYEQYF.

The rearrangement uses TRBV5-1 and TRBJ1-1; the D is unclear. Trimming shortened V by 4 bases and J by 1 base, and 11 bases separated the two germline ends. The CDR3 contains 14 residues. CDR1 and CDR2 (germline): SGHRS, YFSETQ. Here the CDR3 DNA reads TGCGCCAGCAGCCCTTCTACTGCGAACACTGAAGCTTTCTTT. Translation gives CASSPSTANTEAFF.

J is TRBJ1-3 and V is TRBV2; 8 positions match TRBD1. The junction had 5 bases not matched to a gene; V was cut back by 6 bases and J by 4 bases. Per the germline V gene, CDR1 is SNHLY and CDR2 is FYNNEI. The CDR3 extends over 14 amino acids. CDR3 DNA: TGTGCCAGCAGCCAGGGGGCTAGGGGAAACACCATATATTTT. Protein product: CASSQGARGNTIYF.

The rearrangement links TRBV10-3 to TRBJ1-1, with 11 bases that match TRBD1. Germline V gives CDR1 ENHRY, CDR2 SYGVKD. The CDR3 length is 13 residues. V shed 5 bases, J shed 7 bases, and the junction held 3 bases outside the gene matches. The CDR3 loop is CAISLGQGVEAFF. CDR3 in DNA: TGTGCCATCAGTCTGGGACAGGGGGTTGAAGCTTTCTTT.

V and J are TRBV7-2 and TRBJ1-2; no clear D gene. The CDR3 length is 16 residues. From germline, CDR1 is SGHTA and CDR2 FQGNSA. V lost 0 bases to trimming and J lost 3 bases, with 14 bases between them. The CDR3 DNA sequence: TGTGCCAGCAGCTTAGCGGGCGAAGGACTCGACTATGGCTACACCTTC. Its protein is CASSLAGEGLDYGYTF.